This entry lists 12 T cell receptor beta chains sequenced from one sample in a study of Ad26.COV2.S vaccination and SARS-CoV-2 variants. TCRdb's table, derived via immunoSEQ multiplex PCR, lists solely in-frame clones and lacks some. Counted here are approximately 500,000 clones, roughly 87% occurring once; the ten biggest clones make up more than 10%. The treatment is: about 20 received Ad26.COV2.S at low or high dose, single or two shots; 5 received placebo; per-sample allocation not given. Samples analyzed were those drawn on day 63 after the first vaccine or placebo injection. Source: peripheral blood, taken in a trial of Ad26.COV2.S vaccine versus placebo. Every receptor here comes from a person between 18 and 65 years old who received the Ad26.COV2.S COVID-19 vaccine or a placebo.

For this clone: Sequence at one end of the junction differs from germline and may be a read error. The chain combines TRBV7-7 with TRBJ2-1; D ambiguous. The length of the CDR3 is 15 residues. Germline CDR1 reads SSHAT; CDR2 reads FNYEAQ (reference sequence). CDR3 sequence reads: CASSLNPLGPNEQFF. The CDR3 DNA reads as TGTGCTAGCAGCTTAAACCCTTTAGGTCCTAATGAGCAGTTCTTC.

This clone was seen a handful of times. The CDR3 DNA reads TGCAGCGTTGAAACCTTCTCCTACGAGCAGTACTTC. This gives the protein CSVETFSYEQYF. The chain recombines TRBV29-1 with TRBJ2-7; unclear D gene. Germline V gene sequence: CDR1 SQVTM, CDR2 ANQGSEA. The CDR3 totals 12 residues. Trimming pared 2 bases from V and 0 bases from J, leaving 5 bases between.

The chain carries TRBV20-1 and TRBJ1-1, with D unclear. The CDR3 has 10 amino acids. Germline CDR1 is DFQATT and CDR2 is SNEGSKA (reference sequence). The CDR3 protein is CSAGRTEAFF. CDR3 coding DNA: TGCAGCGCTGGCAGGACTGAAGCTTTCTTT.

This chain uses TRBV28 with TRBJ1-3; D unclear. Germline CDR1 and CDR2: MDHEN and SYDVKM. Between the trimmed V and J ends, which lost 8 bases and 0 bases, there was a span of 8 bases. This CDR3 region has 13 residues. CDR3 coding DNA: TGTGCCAGCGGACGAAACTCTGGAAACACCATATATTTT. This sequence encodes CASGRNSGNTIYF.

The chain is built from TRBV30 and TRBJ1-6; D ambiguous. The V end was cut by 1 base, the J end by 10 bases, with 11 bases between. The germline CDR1 and CDR2 sequences are GTSNPN and SVGIG (reference sequence). This CDR3 is 13 amino acids long. CDR3: CAWSEGGGSPLHF. The CDR3 bases are TGTGCCTGGAGTGAGGGAGGAGGCTCACCCCTCCACTTT.

The chain joins TRBV7-9 to TRBJ2-4; D is uncertain. The CDR3 is made up of 14 amino acids. The germline V and J ends were trimmed by 7 bases and 1 base, with 11 bases remaining between them. Per germline, CDR1 SEHNR and CDR2 FQNEAQ (reference sequence). CDR3 DNA sequence: TGTGCCAGCACCCTAACCGGTGCCAAAAACATTCAGTACTTC. It codes for CASTLTGAKNIQYF.

This chain links TRBV7-8 with TRBJ2-5; the D gene could be TRBD1 or TRBD2 (5 bases each). Germline V gene data show CDR1 as SGHVS and CDR2 as FQNEAQ. Deletions cut 4 bases from V and 5 bases from J, with 17 bases between. The length of the CDR3 is 15 residues. CDR3 in amino acids: CASSSGTSPSETQYF. CDR3 bases: TGTGCCAGCAGCTCTGGGACGTCACCGTCGGAGACCCAGTACTTC. Variable domain in full (rest from reference TRBV7-8 and TRBJ2-5): GAGVSQSPRYKVAKRGQDVALRCDPISGHVSLFWYQQALGQGPEFLTYFQNEAQLDKSGLPSDRFFAERPEGSVSTLKIQRTQQEDSAVYLCASSSGTSPSETQYFGPGTRLLVL.

The rearrangement links TRBV10-3 to TRBJ1-5, with 7 bases aligning to TRBD1. CDR1 and CDR2 (germline): ENHRY, SYGVKD. The CDR3 runs to 15 residues. V lost 6 bases to trimming and J lost 2 bases; unmatched junction nucleotides: 7. CDR3 bases: TGTGCCATCAGCGACGCAACAGGGGGCAATCAGCCCCAGCATTTT. As protein: CAISDATGGNQPQHF.

This clone was counted once. The rearrangement joins TRBV9 to TRBJ1-4; the D is unclear. CDR3 length: 14 residues. V lost 4 bases and J lost 3, with 10 bases in between. The germline CDR1 and CDR2 sequences are SGDLS and YYNGEE. The CDR3 nucleotides read TGTGCCAGCAGCCTCGGAACCCCTAATGAAAAACTGTTTTTT. It translates to CASSLGTPNEKLFF.

The rearrangement links TRBV7-6 to TRBJ2-1; TRBD1 matches at 9 bases. V gave up 5 bases and J gave up 8 bases; unmatched junction bases: 10. CDR1 and CDR2 from the germline V gene are SGHVS and FNYEAQ. The length of the CDR3 is 15 residues. The CDR3 DNA reads TGTGCCAGCAGCACTGCGGGACAGGGAGACCATGAGCAGTTCTTC. Translation gives CASSTAGQGDHEQFF.

V is TRBV21-1 and J is TRBJ2-5. TRBV21-1 is a listed pseudogene. The CDR3 length is 10 residues. The CDR3 region has the DNA TGTGCCAGCAGACAAGAGACCCAGTACTTC. Translating it yields CASRQETQYF.

The chain couples TRBV19 to TRBJ1-5; D perhaps matches TRBD1 (5 bases). The CDR3 has 18 residues. Trimming took 1 base from V and 4 from J, leaving 20 bases between them. Germline V CDR1 and CDR2: LNHDA, SQIVND (reference sequence). The chain's CDR3 is CASSIGGTLLRANQPQHF. CDR3 DNA sequence: TGTGCCAGTAGTATAGGCGGGACGCTCCTGAGGGCAAATCAGCCCCAGCATTTT.